The subject of this entry is one TCR beta chain. The sample is drawn from a study of blood T cell repertoires in COVID-19. About the study: Whether acute or convalescent, the COVID-19 samples came from the United States, Italy and Spain. PBMCs, B-cell-depleted T cells, or T cells were the source of the cDNA or gDNA that made up the material.

From germline, CDR1 is SGHAT and CDR2 FQNNGV. Losses at the gene ends were 2 bases for V and 5 bases for J; bases not matched to a gene: 11. CDR3 length: 16 amino acids. In the source study's methods: Estimated nucleated cell counts came from reference gene primer amplification. Some clones are missing from TCRdb's copy, which holds only in-frame ones; the method was immunoSEQ multiplex PCR. V and J calls and clone size are those listed in that table; D and trimming were worked out from the DNA. Among around 220,000 clones listed, over 75% were seen once. The V and J genes are TRBV11-2 and TRBJ1-2, with TRBD1 identical over 7 bases. The TCR originated in a man aged 35 to 55 with active or convalescent COVID-19. Sequencing used peripheral blood. DNA of the CDR3: TGTGCCAGCAGCTTAAACCCGGGACAGATAAATTATGGCTACACCTTC. Its protein product is CASSLNPGQINYGYTF.